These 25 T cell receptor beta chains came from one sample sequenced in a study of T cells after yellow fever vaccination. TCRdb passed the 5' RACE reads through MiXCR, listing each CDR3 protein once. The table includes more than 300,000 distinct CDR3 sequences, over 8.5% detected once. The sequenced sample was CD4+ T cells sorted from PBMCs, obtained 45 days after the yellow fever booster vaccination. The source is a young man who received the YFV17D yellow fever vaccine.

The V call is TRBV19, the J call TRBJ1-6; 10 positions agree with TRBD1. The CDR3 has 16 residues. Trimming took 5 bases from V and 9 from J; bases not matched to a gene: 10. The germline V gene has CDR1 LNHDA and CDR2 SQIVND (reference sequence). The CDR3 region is CASSSGQGGNISPLHF. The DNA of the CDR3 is TGTGCCAGTAGTTCCGGACAGGGGGGAAATATTTCACCCCTCCACTTT.

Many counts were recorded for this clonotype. Here the CDR3 reads CASSLGTLGNTIYF. The CDR3 DNA is TGCGCCAGCAGCTTGGGAACACTTGGAAACACCATATATTTT. V gene TRBV5-1 combines with J gene TRBJ1-3, with D hard to call. CDR1 is SGHRS, CDR2 YFSETQ, per germline. This CDR3 is 14 amino acids long. Trimming pared 0 bases from V and 3 bases from J, leaving 7 bases between.

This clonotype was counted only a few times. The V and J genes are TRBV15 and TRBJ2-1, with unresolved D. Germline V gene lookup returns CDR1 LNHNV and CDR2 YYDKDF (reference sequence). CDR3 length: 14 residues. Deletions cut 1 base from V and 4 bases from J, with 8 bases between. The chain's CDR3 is CATSRAGPYNEQFF. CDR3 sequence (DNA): TGTGCCACCAGCAGAGCCGGGCCTTACAATGAGCAGTTCTTC.

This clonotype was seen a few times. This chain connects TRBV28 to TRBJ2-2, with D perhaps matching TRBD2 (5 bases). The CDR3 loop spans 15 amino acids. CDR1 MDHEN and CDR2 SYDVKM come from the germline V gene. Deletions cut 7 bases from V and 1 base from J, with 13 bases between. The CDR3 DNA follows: TGTGCCAGCACCAGCGGAGCCGTGAACACCGGGGAGCTGTTTTTT. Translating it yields CASTSGAVNTGELFF.

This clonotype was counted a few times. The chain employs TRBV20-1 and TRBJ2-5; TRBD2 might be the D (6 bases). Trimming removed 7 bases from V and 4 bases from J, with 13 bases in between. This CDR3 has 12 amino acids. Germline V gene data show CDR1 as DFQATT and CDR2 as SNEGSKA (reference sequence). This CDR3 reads CSETVAAETQYF. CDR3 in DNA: TGCAGTGAAACGGTAGCGGCAGAGACCCAGTACTTC.

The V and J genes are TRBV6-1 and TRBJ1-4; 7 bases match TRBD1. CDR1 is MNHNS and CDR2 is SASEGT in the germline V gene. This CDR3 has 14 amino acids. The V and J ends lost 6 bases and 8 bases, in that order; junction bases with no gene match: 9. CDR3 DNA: TGTGCCAGCAGATACAGGGGACTCGAGGAAAAACTGTTTTTT. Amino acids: CASRYRGLEEKLFF.

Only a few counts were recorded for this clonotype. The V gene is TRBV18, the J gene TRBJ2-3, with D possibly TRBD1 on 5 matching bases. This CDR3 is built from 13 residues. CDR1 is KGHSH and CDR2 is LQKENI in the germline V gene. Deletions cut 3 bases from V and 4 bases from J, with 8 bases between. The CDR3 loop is CASSPAGSDTQYF. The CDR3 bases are TGTGCCAGCTCACCGGCAGGGTCAGATACGCAGTATTTT.

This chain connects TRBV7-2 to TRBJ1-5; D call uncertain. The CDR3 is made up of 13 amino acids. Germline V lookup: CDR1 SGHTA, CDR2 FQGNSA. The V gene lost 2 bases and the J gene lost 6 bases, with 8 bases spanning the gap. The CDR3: CASSLTPGQPQHF. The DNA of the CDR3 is TGTGCCAGCAGCTTAACCCCTGGTCAGCCCCAGCATTTT. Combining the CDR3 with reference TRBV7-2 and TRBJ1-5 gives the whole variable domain GAGVSQSPSNKVTEKGKDVELRCDPISGHTALYWYRQSLGQGLEFLIYFQGNSAPDKSGLPSDRFSAERTGGSVSTLTIQRTQQEDSAVYLCASSLTPGQPQHFGDGTRLSIL.

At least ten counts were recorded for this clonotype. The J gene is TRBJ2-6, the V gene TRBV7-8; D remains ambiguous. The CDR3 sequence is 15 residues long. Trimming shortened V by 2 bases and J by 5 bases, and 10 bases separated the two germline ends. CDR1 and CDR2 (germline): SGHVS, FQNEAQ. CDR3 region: CASSLRGARANVLTF. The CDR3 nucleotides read TGTGCCAGCAGCTTACGAGGAGCTAGGGCCAACGTCCTGACTTTC.

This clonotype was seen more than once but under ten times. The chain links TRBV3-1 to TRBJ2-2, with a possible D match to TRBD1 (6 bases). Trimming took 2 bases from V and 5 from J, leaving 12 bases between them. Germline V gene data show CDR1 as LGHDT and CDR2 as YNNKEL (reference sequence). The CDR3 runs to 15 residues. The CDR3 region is CASSQRDTATGELFF. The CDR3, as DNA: TGTGCCAGCAGCCAACGGGACACCGCAACCGGGGAGCTGTTTTTT.

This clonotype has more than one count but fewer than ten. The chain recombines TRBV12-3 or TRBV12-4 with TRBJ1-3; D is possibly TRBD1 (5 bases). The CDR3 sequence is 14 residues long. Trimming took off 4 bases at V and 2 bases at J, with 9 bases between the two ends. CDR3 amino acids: CASSSQVTGNTIYF. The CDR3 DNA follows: TGTGCCAGCAGTTCACAGGTTACTGGAAACACCATATATTTT.

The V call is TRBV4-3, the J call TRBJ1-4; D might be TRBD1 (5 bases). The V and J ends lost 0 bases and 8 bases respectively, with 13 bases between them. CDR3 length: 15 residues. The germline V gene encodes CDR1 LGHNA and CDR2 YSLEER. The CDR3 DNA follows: TGCGCCAGCAGCCAAGAACCCAGGGCGGAAGAAAAACTGTTTTTT. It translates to CASSQEPRAEEKLFF.

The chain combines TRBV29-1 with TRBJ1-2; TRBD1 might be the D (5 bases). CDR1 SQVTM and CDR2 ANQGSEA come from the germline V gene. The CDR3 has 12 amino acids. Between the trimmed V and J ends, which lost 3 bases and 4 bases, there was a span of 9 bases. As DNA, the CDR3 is TGCAGCGTTGAGGGGGGAGGCTATGGCTACACCTTC. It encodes CSVEGGGYGYTF. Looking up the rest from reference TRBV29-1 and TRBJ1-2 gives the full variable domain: SAVISQKPSRDICQRGTSLTIQCQVDSQVTMMFWYRQQPGQSLTLIATANQGSEATYESGFVIDKFPISRPNLTFSTLTVSNMSPEDSSIYLCSVEGGGYGYTFGSGTRLTVV.

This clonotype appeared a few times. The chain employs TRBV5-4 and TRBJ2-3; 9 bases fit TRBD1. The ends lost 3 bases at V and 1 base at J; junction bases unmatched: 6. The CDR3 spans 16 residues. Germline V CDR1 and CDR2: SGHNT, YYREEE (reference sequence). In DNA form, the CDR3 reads TGTGCCAGCAGCTGGGGAGGACAGGGGCGCACAGATACGCAGTATTTT. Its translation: CASSWGGQGRTDTQYF.

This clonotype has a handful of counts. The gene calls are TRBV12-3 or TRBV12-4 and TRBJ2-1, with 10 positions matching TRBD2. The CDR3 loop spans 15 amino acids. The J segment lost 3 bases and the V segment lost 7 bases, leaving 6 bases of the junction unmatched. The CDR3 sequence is CASTLKRGGYNEQFF. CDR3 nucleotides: TGTGCCAGCACCCTTAAGCGGGGGGGCTACAATGAGCAGTTCTTC.

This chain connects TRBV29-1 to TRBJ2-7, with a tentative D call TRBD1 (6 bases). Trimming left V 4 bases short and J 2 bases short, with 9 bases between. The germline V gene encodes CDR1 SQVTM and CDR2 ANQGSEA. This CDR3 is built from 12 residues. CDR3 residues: CSVARQAYEQYF. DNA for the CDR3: TGCAGCGTTGCGAGACAGGCCTACGAGCAGTACTTC.

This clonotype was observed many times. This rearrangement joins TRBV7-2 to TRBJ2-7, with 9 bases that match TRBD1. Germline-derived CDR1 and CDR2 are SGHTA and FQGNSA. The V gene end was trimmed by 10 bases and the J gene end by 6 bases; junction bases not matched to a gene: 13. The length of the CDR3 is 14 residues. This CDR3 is CATSYLTGGLEQYF. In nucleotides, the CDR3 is TGTGCCACCTCTTATTTGACAGGGGGTCTCGAGCAGTACTTC. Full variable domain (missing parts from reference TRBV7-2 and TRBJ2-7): GAGVSQSPSNKVTEKGKDVELRCDPISGHTALYWYRQSLGQGLEFLIYFQGNSAPDKSGLPSDRFSAERTGGSVSTLTIQRTQQEDSAVYLCATSYLTGGLEQYFGPGTRLTVT.

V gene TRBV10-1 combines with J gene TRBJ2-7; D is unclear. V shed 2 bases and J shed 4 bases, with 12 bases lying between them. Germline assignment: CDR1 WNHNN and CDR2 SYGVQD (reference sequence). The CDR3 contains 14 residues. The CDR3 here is CASSEGLDGYEQYF. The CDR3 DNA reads TGCGCCAGCAGTGAGGGGCTAGACGGGTACGAGCAGTACTTC.

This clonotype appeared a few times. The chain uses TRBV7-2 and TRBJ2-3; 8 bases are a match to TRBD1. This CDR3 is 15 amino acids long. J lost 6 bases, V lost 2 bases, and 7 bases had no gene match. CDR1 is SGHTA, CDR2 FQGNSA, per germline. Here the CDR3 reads CASSLTGGELDTQYF. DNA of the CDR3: TGTGCCAGCAGCTTAACAGGGGGTGAACTGGATACGCAGTATTTT.

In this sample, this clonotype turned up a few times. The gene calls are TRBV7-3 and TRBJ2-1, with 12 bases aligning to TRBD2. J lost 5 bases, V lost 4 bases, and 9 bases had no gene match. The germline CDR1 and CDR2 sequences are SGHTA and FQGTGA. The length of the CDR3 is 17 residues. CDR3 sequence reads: CASSSPSGGEWDNEQFF. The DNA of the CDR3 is TGTGCCAGCAGCTCCCCTAGCGGGGGGGAATGGGACAATGAGCAGTTCTTC.

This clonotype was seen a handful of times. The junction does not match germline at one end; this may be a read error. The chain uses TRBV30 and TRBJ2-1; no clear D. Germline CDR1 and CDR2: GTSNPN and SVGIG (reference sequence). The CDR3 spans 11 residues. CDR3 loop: CAWSVRVNLVF. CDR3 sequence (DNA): TGTGCCTGGAGTGTACGAGTAAACCTGGTCTTC.

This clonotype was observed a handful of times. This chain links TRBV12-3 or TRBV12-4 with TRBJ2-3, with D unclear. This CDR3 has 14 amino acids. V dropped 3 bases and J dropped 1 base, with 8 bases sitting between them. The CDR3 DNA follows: TGTGCCAGCAGTTTTGGGTGGGGCACAGATACGCAGTATTTT. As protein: CASSFGWGTDTQYF.

CDR3 loop: CSAYPASYEQYV. The CDR3 DNA is TGCAGTGCTTACCCCGCCTCCTACGAGCAGTACGTC. The chain has TRBV20-1 and TRBJ2-7, with D hard to call. The germline CDR1 and CDR2 sequences are DFQATT and SNEGSKA (reference sequence). This CDR3 region has 12 residues. Trimming stripped 5 bases from V and 0 bases from J, with 8 bases between.

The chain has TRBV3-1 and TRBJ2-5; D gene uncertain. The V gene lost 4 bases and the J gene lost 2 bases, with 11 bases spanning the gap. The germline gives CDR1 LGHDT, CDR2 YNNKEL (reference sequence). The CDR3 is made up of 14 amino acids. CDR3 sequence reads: CASSPRHTQETQYF. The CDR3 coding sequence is TGTGCCAGCAGCCCCAGGCACACACAAGAGACCCAGTACTTC.

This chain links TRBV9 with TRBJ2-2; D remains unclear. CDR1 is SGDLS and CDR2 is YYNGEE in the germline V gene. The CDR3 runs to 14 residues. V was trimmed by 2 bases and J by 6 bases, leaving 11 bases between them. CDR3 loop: CASSVSTKAGELFF. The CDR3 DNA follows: TGTGCCAGCAGCGTTTCGACGAAAGCCGGGGAGCTGTTTTTT.